This T cell receptor beta chain was identified in a study of cytomegalovirus exposure and HLA in healthy donors. Primers: 60 Vbeta forward and 13 Jbeta reverse. How the authors handled the data: Unique TCR beta chains totaled some 80 million in a later count, with roughly 12 million of them shared. Sequencing was performed with immunoSEQ multiplex PCR; in TCRdb, only in-frame clones are kept and a portion is missing. V and J calls and clone size are copied from that table; D and trimming were computed from the DNA. The profile shows around 130,000 clones, roughly 85% of them singletons. This CDR3 spans 14 amino acids. The V end lost 8 bases, the J end lost 5 bases, and 13 bases lay between the germline ends. CDR1 and CDR2 (germline): LNHDA, SQIVND (reference sequence).

V usage is TRBV19 and J usage is TRBJ1-6; D is possibly TRBD1 (5 bases). The TCR sequence derives from a woman aged 25 to 39 in good health and CMV-seropositive. Sequencing used PBMCs. The CDR3 sequence is CASSPGLNNSPLHF. The CDR3, as DNA: TGTGCCAGTTCTCCAGGGTTGAATAATTCACCCCTCCACTTT.